Ten or more counts support the clone carrying this TCR beta chain. The sample's time point: healthy volunteer bleed at 6 weeks. The template was total RNA from unfractionated whole blood. This specimen comes from a study of human T cells and chemical hapten exposure. Study-level information: TCR yields per sample varied mostly from small pooled library volume differences.

Each CDR3 protein is one row after TCRdb ran MiXCR on the RACE reads. The sample lists approximately 81,000 distinct CDR3 sequences; about 9% were seen once. The germline V gene has CDR1 MGHDK and CDR2 SYGVNS. The CDR3 spans 16 residues. V shed 4 bases and J 4 bases; nucleotides not matched to a gene: 9. This clonotype was sampled from a male donor in good health. Some clones in this sample may be carry-over from other donors' samples. The sequencing sample was made of whole blood. The gene calls are TRBV25-1 and TRBJ2-7, with 11 bases matching TRBD2. The CDR3 region has the DNA TGTGCCAGCAGTGTTCCCCTGGGACTAGCGGAATACGAGCAGTACTTC. Protein sequence: CASSVPLGLAEYEQYF.